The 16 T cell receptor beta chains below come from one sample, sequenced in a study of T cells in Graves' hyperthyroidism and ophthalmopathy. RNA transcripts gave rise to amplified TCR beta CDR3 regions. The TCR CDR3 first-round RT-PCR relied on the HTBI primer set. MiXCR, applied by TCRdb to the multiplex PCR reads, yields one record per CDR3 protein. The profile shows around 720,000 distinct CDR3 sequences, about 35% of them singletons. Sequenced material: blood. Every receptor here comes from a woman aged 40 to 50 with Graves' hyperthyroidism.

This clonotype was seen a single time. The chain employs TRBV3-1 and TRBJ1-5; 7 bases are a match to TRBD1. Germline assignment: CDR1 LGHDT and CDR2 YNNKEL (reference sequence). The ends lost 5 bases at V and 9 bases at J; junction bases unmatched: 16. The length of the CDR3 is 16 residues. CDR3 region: CASSARDRDPTWPQHF. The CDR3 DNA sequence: TGTGCCAGCAGCGCCAGGGACAGAGATCCCACCTGGCCCCAGCATTTT. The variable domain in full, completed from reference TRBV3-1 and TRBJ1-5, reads DTAVSQTPKYLVTQMGNDKSIKCEQNLGHDTMYWYKQDSKKFLKIMFSYNNKELIINETVPNRFSPKSPDKAHLNLHINSLELGDSAVYFCASSARDRDPTWPQHFGDGTRLSIL.

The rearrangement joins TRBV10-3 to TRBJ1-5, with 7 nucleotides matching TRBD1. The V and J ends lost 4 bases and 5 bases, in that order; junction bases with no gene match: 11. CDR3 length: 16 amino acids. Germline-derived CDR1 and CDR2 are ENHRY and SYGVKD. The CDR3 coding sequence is TGTGCCATCAGTGCAACCTCGGGGACAGCGGATCAGCCCCAGCATTTT. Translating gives CAISATSGTADQPQHF.

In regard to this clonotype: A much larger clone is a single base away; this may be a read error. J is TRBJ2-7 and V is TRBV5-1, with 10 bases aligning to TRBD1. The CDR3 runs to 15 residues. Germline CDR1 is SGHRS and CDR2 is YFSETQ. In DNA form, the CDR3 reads TGTGCCAGCAGCCAACCGGGACAGGGGATCTACGAGCAGTACTTC. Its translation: CASSQPGQGIYEQYF. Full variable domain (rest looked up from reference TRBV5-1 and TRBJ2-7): KAGVTQTPRYLIKTRGQQVTLSCSPISGHRSVSWYQQTPGQGLQFLFEYFSETQRNKGNFPGRFSGRQFSNSRSEMNVSTLELGDSALYLCASSQPGQGIYEQYFGPGTRLTVT.

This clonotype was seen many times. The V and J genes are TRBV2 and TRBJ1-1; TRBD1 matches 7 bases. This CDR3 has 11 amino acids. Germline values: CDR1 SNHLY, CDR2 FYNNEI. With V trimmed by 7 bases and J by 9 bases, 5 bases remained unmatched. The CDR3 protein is CASTPDRKAFF. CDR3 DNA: TGTGCCAGCACCCCGGACAGGAAAGCTTTCTTT.

CDR3 nucleotide sequence: TGTGCCAGCGGGGGGGGGGTCTCTGAAGCTTTCTTT. Translated, it gives CASGGGVSEAFF. The chain carries TRBV2 and TRBJ1-1; TRBD1 is a possible D gene (5 bases). Trimming took 8 bases from V and 6 from J, leaving 13 bases between them. This CDR3 has 12 residues. The germline V gene encodes CDR1 SNHLY and CDR2 FYNNEI.

The CDR3 loop is CASSWGAAQETQYF. The DNA of the CDR3 is TGTGCCAGCAGTTGGGGAGCGGCACAAGAGACCCAGTACTTC. The chain couples TRBV7-2 to TRBJ2-5; D might be TRBD2 (5 bases). The CDR3 sequence is 14 residues long. The V gene lost 6 bases and the J gene lost 2 bases, with 13 bases spanning the gap. The germline V gene encodes CDR1 SGHTA and CDR2 FQGNSA.

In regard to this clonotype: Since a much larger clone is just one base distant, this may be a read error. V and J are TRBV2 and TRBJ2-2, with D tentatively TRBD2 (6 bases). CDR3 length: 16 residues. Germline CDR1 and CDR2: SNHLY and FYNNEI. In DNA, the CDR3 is TGTGCCAGCATCCTAGATCCGGGAGCGAACACCGGGAAGCTGTTTTTT. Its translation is CASILDPGANTGKLFF.

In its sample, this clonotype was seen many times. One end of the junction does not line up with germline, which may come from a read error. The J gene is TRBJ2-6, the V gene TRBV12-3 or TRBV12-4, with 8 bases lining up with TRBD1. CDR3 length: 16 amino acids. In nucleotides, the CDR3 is TGTGCCAGCAGCTTAGCACAGGGGGCTGGGGCCAACGTCCTGACTTTC. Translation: CASSLAQGAGANVLTF.

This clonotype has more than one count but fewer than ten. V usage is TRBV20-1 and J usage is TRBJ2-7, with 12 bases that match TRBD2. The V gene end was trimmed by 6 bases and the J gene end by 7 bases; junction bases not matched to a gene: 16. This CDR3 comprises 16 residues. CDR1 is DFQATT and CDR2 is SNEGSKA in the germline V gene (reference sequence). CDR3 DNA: TGCAGTGCCGGACCGGGACTAGCGGGCTCGTCCGGAGAGCAGTACTTC. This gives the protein CSAGPGLAGSSGEQYF.

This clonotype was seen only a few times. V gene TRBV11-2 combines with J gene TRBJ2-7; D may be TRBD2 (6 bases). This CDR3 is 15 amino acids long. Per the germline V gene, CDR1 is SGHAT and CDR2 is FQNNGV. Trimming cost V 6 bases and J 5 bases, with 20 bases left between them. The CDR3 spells CASRGLAGKIDEQYF. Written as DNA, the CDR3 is TGTGCCAGCAGAGGCCTTGCGGGAAAAATCGACGAGCAGTACTTC.

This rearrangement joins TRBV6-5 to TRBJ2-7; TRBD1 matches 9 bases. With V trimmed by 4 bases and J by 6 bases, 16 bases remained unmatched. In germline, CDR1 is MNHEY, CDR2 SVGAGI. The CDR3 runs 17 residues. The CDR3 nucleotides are TGTGCCAGCAGTTGTTTTTGTACGGGACAGGGTCATCGCGAGCAGTACTTC. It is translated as CASSCFCTGQGHREQYF.

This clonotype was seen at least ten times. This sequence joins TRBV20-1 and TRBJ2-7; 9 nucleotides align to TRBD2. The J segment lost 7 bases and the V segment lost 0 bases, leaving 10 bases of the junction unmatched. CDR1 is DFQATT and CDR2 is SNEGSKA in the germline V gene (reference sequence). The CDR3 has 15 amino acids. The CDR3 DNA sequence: TGCAGTGCTAGAGATTCGCTAGCGGGACTGTGGGAGCAGTACTTC. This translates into CSARDSLAGLWEQYF.

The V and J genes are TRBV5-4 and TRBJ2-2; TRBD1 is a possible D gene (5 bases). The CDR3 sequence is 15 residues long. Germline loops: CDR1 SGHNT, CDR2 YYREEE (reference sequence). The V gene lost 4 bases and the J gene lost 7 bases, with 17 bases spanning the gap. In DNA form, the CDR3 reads TGTGCCAGCAGCCAAGATATTGCAGGGATCGGGGAGCTGTTTTTT. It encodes CASSQDIAGIGELFF.

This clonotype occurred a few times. This chain's CDR3 is CSVEARGVDEKLFF. CDR3 nucleotides: TGCAGCGTTGAGGCCAGGGGGGTGGATGAAAAACTGTTTTTT. The chain couples TRBV29-1 to TRBJ1-4; 7 bases align to TRBD1. Germline lookup yields CDR1 SQVTM and CDR2 ANQGSEA. The CDR3 has 14 amino acids. Trimming at V came to 3 bases and at J to 6 bases, leaving 7 bases not matched to a gene.

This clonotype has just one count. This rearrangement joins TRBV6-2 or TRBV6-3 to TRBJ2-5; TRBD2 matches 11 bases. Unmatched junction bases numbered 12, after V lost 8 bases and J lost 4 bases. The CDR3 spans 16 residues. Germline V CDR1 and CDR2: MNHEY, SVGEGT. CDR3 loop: CASQPGQGLAAETQYF. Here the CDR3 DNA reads TGTGCCAGCCAACCGGGACAGGGACTAGCGGCAGAGACCCAGTACTTC.

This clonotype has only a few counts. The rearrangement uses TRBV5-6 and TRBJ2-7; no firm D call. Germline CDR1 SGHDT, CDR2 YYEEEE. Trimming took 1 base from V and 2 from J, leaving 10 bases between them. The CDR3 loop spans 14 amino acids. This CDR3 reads CASSLWSGAYEQYF. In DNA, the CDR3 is TGTGCCAGCAGCTTGTGGTCTGGTGCCTACGAGCAGTACTTC.